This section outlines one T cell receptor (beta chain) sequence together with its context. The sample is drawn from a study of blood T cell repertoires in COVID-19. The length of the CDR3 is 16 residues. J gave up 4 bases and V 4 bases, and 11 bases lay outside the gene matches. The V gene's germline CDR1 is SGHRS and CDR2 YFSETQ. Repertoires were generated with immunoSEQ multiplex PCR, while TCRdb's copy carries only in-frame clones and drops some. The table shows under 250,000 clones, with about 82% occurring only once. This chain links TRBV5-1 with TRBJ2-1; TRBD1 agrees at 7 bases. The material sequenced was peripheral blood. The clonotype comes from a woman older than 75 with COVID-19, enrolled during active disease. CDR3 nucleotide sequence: TGCGCCAGCAGCCCAAATCGACAGGGATTATACAATGAGCAGTTCTTC. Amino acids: CASSPNRQGLYNEQFF.